These 30 T cell receptor beta chains share one sample of origin, sequenced in a study of response to subunit inactivated influenza vaccine. TCRdb reprocessed the RT-PCR reads with MiXCR, giving one entry per CDR3 protein. The sample holds roughly 670,000 distinct CDR3 sequences; less than 15% are singletons and the top ten take 7.5% to 8%. This specimen was PBMCs from blood, taken 14 to 15 days before vaccination. The source of these receptors is a man over 45 who received an inactivated influenza vaccine.

This clonotype was seen a few times. The rearrangement uses TRBV30 and TRBJ2-3; TRBD1 agrees at 9 bases. V lost 3 bases and J lost 4; bases outside the gene matches: 8. Germline assignment: CDR1 GTSNPN and CDR2 SVGIG (reference sequence). The CDR3 length is 15 residues. The CDR3 is CAWRLGQGFSDTQYF. The DNA for the CDR3 is TGTGCCTGGAGATTGGGACAGGGATTCTCAGATACGCAGTATTTT.

In this sample, this clonotype turned up a few times. The V and J genes are TRBV10-3 and TRBJ2-3; D possibly corresponds to TRBD2 (6 bases). Looked up from germline, CDR1 is ENHRY and CDR2 is SYGVKD. The CDR3 sequence is 14 residues long. Trimming cost V 6 bases and J 5 bases, with 15 bases left between them. The CDR3 DNA follows: TGTGCCATCAGCAAGACTAGTGCCGAAGATACGCAGTATTTT. Translated, it gives CAISKTSAEDTQYF.

V is TRBV5-1 and J is TRBJ2-7, with 8 bases identical to TRBD1. CDR1 is SGHRS and CDR2 is YFSETQ in the germline V gene. V was pared by 4 bases and J by 6 bases, with 9 bases of the junction left unmatched. The CDR3 runs 14 residues. For the CDR3, the DNA is TGCGCCAGCAGCGGATATGGACAGGGTCGCGAGCAGTACTTC. It yields the protein CASSGYGQGREQYF.

This clonotype showed up just a few times. The V gene is TRBV11-2, the J gene TRBJ2-3; no firm D call. CDR1 is SGHAT, CDR2 FQNNGV, per germline. This CDR3 has 14 residues. V was pared by 5 bases and J by 6 bases, with 15 bases between. CDR3 protein: CASSILDWQDTQYF. The CDR3 nucleotides read TGTGCCAGCAGCATCCTAGATTGGCAGGATACGCAGTATTTT. The full variable domain, with the rest looked up from reference TRBV11-2 and TRBJ2-3, is EAGVAQSPRYKIIEKRQSVAFWCNPISGHATLYWYQQILGQGPKLLIQFQNNGVVDDSQLPKDRFSAERLKGVDSTLKIQPAKLEDSAVYLCASSILDWQDTQYFGPGTRLTVL.

V is TRBV10-3 and J is TRBJ1-6; D call uncertain. The V end lost 6 bases, the J end lost 10 bases, and 16 bases lay between the germline ends. Germline-derived CDR1 and CDR2 are ENHRY and SYGVKD. The CDR3 is 14 residues long. In DNA form, the CDR3 reads TGTGCCATCAGCTCAGGTCCCCGGGAGTCACCCCTCCACTTT. Amino acid sequence: CAISSGPRESPLHF.

V and J are TRBV11-1 and TRBJ2-1; maybe TRBD2 (5 bases). Deletions cut 3 bases from V and 0 bases from J, with 18 bases between. Germline CDR1 is SGHAT and CDR2 is FQDESV (reference sequence). The CDR3 covers 18 residues. The CDR3 DNA sequence: TGTGCCAGCAGCTTTGCGCGGGCAAATACGTACTCCTACAATGAGCAGTTCTTC. Its protein product is CASSFARANTYSYNEQFF.

This clonotype occurred a few times. CDR3 amino acids: CASLKGPGSHEQYF. The CDR3 bases are TGTGCCAGCCTGAAGGGGCCAGGAAGCCACGAGCAGTACTTC. The V and J genes are TRBV7-2 and TRBJ2-7, with TRBD1 as a possible D gene (5 bases). Deletions cut 8 bases from V and 5 bases from J, with 19 bases between. The CDR3 covers 14 residues. CDR1 SGHTA and CDR2 FQGNSA come from the germline V gene.

This clonotype came up a few times. V is TRBV27 and J is TRBJ2-4, with D hard to call. V shed 3 bases and J shed 0 bases, with 9 bases lying between them. The CDR3 covers 15 residues. Germline loops: CDR1 MNHEY, CDR2 SMNVEV (reference sequence). This chain's CDR3 is CASSLSWGAKNIQYF. CDR3 nucleotide sequence: TGTGCCAGCAGTTTGTCGTGGGGAGCCAAAAACATTCAGTACTTC.

The chain combines TRBV27 with TRBJ2-5; D remains ambiguous. The CDR3 covers 13 residues. Trimming left V 3 bases short and J 5 bases short, with 10 bases between. Germline loops: CDR1 MNHEY, CDR2 SMNVEV (reference sequence). The CDR3 region has the DNA TGTGCCAGCAGTTTGGGGTTTTCGGAGACCCAGTACTTC. Protein: CASSLGFSETQYF.

This clonotype has only a few counts. This chain uses TRBV7-2 with TRBJ2-5, with no clear D. The CDR3 is 13 residues long. Germline values: CDR1 SGHTA, CDR2 FQGNSA. V lost 2 bases, J lost 7 bases, and 11 bases lay in between. Here the CDR3 DNA reads TGTGCCAGCAGCTTAAACTCGGTGGTGACCCAGTACTTC. Protein product: CASSLNSVVTQYF.

The gene calls are TRBV6-1 and TRBJ1-1; D uncertain. CDR3 length: 15 amino acids. V lost 4 bases and J lost 0, with 12 bases in between. Germline-derived CDR1 and CDR2 are MNHNS and SASEGT. The CDR3 region has the DNA TGTGCCAGCAGTGGAGGCAATCACTTGAACACTGAAGCTTTCTTT. This codes for CASSGGNHLNTEAFF.

The chain uses TRBV4-2 and TRBJ2-7; D not certain. This CDR3 spans 16 amino acids. Germline loops: CDR1 LGHNA, CDR2 YNFKEQ. V lost 4 bases and J 0 bases, leaving 16 bases between the germline ends. This CDR3 is CASSPTSSQHSYEQYF. DNA for the CDR3: TGTGCCAGCAGCCCGACGTCCAGTCAACACTCCTACGAGCAGTACTTC.

This chain links TRBV29-1 with TRBJ1-1; no clear D. Trimming cost V 7 bases and J 1 base, with 10 bases left between them. The CDR3 spans 12 residues. Germline assignment: CDR1 SQVTM and CDR2 ANQGSEA. The DNA of the CDR3 is TGCAGCGCCCGAATGAGGAACACTGAAGCTTTCTTT. It translates to CSARMRNTEAFF.

CDR3 in amino acids: CASTASSGRVFF. The CDR3 DNA reads as TGTGCCAGCACCGCCTCTAGCGGGAGGGTGTTTTTT. The J gene is TRBJ2-2, the V gene TRBV28; 12 nucleotides agree with TRBD2. The junction had 6 bases not matched to a gene; V was cut back by 7 bases and J by 15 bases. Per the germline V gene, CDR1 is MDHEN and CDR2 is SYDVKM. The CDR3 spans 12 residues.

The chain couples TRBV5-1 to TRBJ1-2; D may be TRBD1 (6 bases). Trimming stripped 4 bases from V and 2 bases from J, with 15 bases between. Germline V gene sequence: CDR1 SGHRS, CDR2 YFSETQ. The CDR3 has 15 residues. The CDR3, as DNA: TGCGCCAGCAGCCCGGGGGCGATCTTAAACTATGGCTACACCTTC. Protein sequence: CASSPGAILNYGYTF. The full variable domain, completed using reference TRBV5-1 and TRBJ1-2, is KAGVTQTPRYLIKTRGQQVTLSCSPISGHRSVSWYQQTPGQGLQFLFEYFSETQRNKGNFPGRFSGRQFSNSRSEMNVSTLELGDSALYLCASSPGAILNYGYTFGSGTRLTVV.

The table lists this clonotype with a few counts. The chain couples TRBV4-3 to TRBJ1-1; a weak D match, TRBD1 (6 bases). The CDR3 has 13 residues. Germline lookup yields CDR1 LGHNA and CDR2 YSLEER. V lost 5 bases to trimming and J lost 6 bases, with 13 bases between them. The CDR3 nucleotides read TGCGCCAGCAGCGCCTTCCCAGGGGCTGAAGCTTTCTTT. This translates into CASSAFPGAEAFF.

This clonotype came up a few times. This chain uses TRBV5-1 with TRBJ2-3; D perhaps matches TRBD1 (6 bases). The germline CDR1 and CDR2 sequences are SGHRS and YFSETQ. Between the trimmed V and J ends, which lost 4 bases and 2 bases, there was a span of 11 bases. This CDR3 comprises 14 residues. CDR3 loop: CASSPQGPTDTQYF. The CDR3 region has the DNA TGCGCCAGCAGCCCCCAGGGGCCCACAGATACGCAGTATTTT.

The gene calls are TRBV5-5 and TRBJ2-7; 7 bases line up with TRBD2. V lost 0 bases, J lost 4 bases, and 7 bases stayed unmatched. The CDR3 has 15 amino acids. Germline lookup yields CDR1 SGHKS and CDR2 YYEKEE (reference sequence). CDR3 in amino acids: CASSLDGGGLYEQYF. CDR3 nucleotides: TGTGCCAGCAGCTTGGATGGGGGAGGGCTGTACGAGCAGTACTTC.

This clonotype was seen a handful of times. The rearrangement uses TRBV21-1 and TRBJ2-3. TRBV21-1 is given as a pseudogene. The CDR3 has 15 residues. CDR3 amino acids: CASSVQRTSTDTQYF. Here the CDR3 DNA reads TGTGCCAGCAGCGTACAGAGAACTAGCACAGATACGCAGTATTTT.

The V and J genes are TRBV20-1 and TRBJ2-3; D not resolved. V lost 4 bases and J 2 bases, leaving 1 base between the germline ends. The CDR3 extends over 10 amino acids. CDR1 and CDR2 from the germline V gene are DFQATT and SNEGSKA (reference sequence). This CDR3 reads CSAITDTQYF. As DNA, the CDR3 is TGCAGTGCTATCACAGATACGCAGTATTTT.

This clonotype occurred many times. The chain couples TRBV7-9 to TRBJ2-7; D is unresolved. In germline, CDR1 is SEHNR, CDR2 FQNEAQ (reference sequence). V was trimmed by 5 bases and J by 0 bases, leaving 11 bases between them. The CDR3 has 14 residues. This chain's CDR3 is CASSMTRSSYEQYF. The CDR3, as DNA: TGTGCCAGCAGCATGACTCGTAGCTCCTACGAGCAGTACTTC.

The gene calls are TRBV4-3 and TRBJ2-1; D is perhaps TRBD1 (6 bases). The germline gives CDR1 LGHNA, CDR2 YSLEER. This CDR3 region has 12 residues. V lost 3 bases to trimming and J lost 10 bases, with 10 bases between them. The CDR3 spells CASSHGQTEQFF. As DNA, the CDR3 is TGCGCCAGCAGCCACGGACAGACGGAGCAGTTCTTC.

This chain links TRBV24-1 with TRBJ2-1; no reliable D call. Germline loops: CDR1 KGHDR, CDR2 SFDVKD. The V end was cut by 4 bases, the J end by 4 bases, with 13 bases between. The CDR3 has 15 residues. Written as DNA, the CDR3 is TGTGCCACCAGTGACGCCGGGCCGGGTTACAATGAGCAGTTCTTC. Translating gives CATSDAGPGYNEQFF.

The chain has TRBV6-2 or TRBV6-3 and TRBJ2-7; unclear D gene. Germline V gives CDR1 MNHEY, CDR2 SVGEGT. V was cut by 5 bases and J by 6 bases, with 20 bases left in between. CDR3 length: 15 amino acids. The CDR3, as DNA: TGTGCCAGCAGTCGACCACGTCAGCCTATCGGCGAGCAGTACTTC. It codes for CASSRPRQPIGEQYF.

This clonotype was seen a few times. This chain links TRBV20-1 with TRBJ2-7; TRBD1 might be the D (6 bases). This CDR3 is built from 10 residues. Trimming stripped 3 bases from V and 10 bases from J, with 10 bases between. Per the germline V gene, CDR1 is DFQATT and CDR2 is SNEGSKA (reference sequence). CDR3 DNA: TGCAGTGCTAGGGGGGCGGCCCAGTACTTC. This translates into CSARGAAQYF.

This clonotype turned up a few times. V and J are TRBV7-8 and TRBJ2-7; D gene uncertain. Germline CDR1 SGHVS, CDR2 FQNEAQ. This CDR3 is 13 amino acids long. Trimming stripped 2 bases from V and 5 bases from J, with 10 bases between. CDR3 amino acids: CASSLLAVHEQYF. CDR3 in DNA: TGTGCCAGCAGCTTATTGGCGGTGCACGAGCAGTACTTC.

The V call is TRBV4-3, the J call TRBJ2-6; D gene unclear. V lost 0 bases, J lost 2 bases, and 11 bases lay in between. The germline CDR1 and CDR2 sequences are LGHNA and YSLEER. CDR3 length: 17 residues. CDR3 sequence reads: CASSQDLRLTGANVLTF. The CDR3 DNA follows: TGCGCCAGCAGCCAAGATTTGAGGCTGACTGGGGCCAACGTCCTGACTTTC.

This clonotype was observed a few times. This chain uses TRBV5-6 with TRBJ2-5; D uncertain. V was trimmed by 0 bases and J by 2 bases, leaving 8 bases between them. This CDR3 contains 14 residues. Germline V gives CDR1 SGHDT, CDR2 YYEEEE. The CDR3 here is CASSLALGQETQYF. The CDR3 DNA reads as TGTGCCAGCAGCTTGGCCCTGGGGCAAGAGACCCAGTACTTC.

The chain carries TRBV25-1 and TRBJ2-5; TRBD1 is a possible D gene (6 bases). The CDR3 runs to 14 residues. Germline V CDR1 and CDR2: MGHDK, SYGVNS. V lost 6 bases, J lost 5 bases, and 16 bases lay in between. The CDR3 reads CASRSPGVGETQYF. In nucleotides, the CDR3 is TGTGCCAGCAGGAGCCCAGGGGTAGGGGAGACCCAGTACTTC.

This clonotype appeared a few times. V usage is TRBV6-2 or TRBV6-3 and J usage is TRBJ2-1; possibly TRBD2 for D (5 bases). Germline lookup yields CDR1 MNHEY and CDR2 SVGEGT. Between the trimmed V and J ends, which lost 2 bases and 0 bases, there was a span of 14 bases. This CDR3 spans 17 amino acids. The CDR3: CASSYSLEEISYNEQFF. In DNA form, the CDR3 reads TGTGCCAGCAGTTACAGCCTGGAGGAGATCTCCTACAATGAGCAGTTCTTC.